These 26 T cell receptor beta chains were sequenced from one sample in a study of T cells in Graves' hyperthyroidism and ophthalmopathy. TCR beta CDR3 regions were amplified from RNA transcripts. Using the HTBI primer set, a first-round RT-PCR was run on the TCR CDR3. TCRdb re-analysed the multiplex PCR reads in MiXCR, keeping a single row per CDR3 protein. The sample has around 240,000 distinct CDR3 sequences; 14% to 15% are singletons. Specimen: blood. The receptors here all came from a woman between 35 and 50 years old with Graves' hyperthyroidism that later progressed to Graves' ophthalmopathy.

This clonotype was seen at least ten times. The chain combines TRBV18 with TRBJ2-5; 8 positions match TRBD1. This CDR3 is built from 16 residues. V lost 0 bases and J lost 5; bases outside the gene matches: 8. Germline CDR1 KGHSH, CDR2 LQKENI. In nucleotides, the CDR3 is TGTGCCAGCTCACCACCGACCAGGGGGCTGAGGGAGACCCAGTACTTC. Its translation is CASSPPTRGLRETQYF.

About this clonotype itself: An end of the junction does not agree with germline; a read error may underlie this. J is TRBJ1-2 and V is TRBV5-5; 7 positions agree with TRBD1. This CDR3 is built from 11 residues. Per the germline V gene, CDR1 is SGHKS and CDR2 is YYEKEE (reference sequence). In DNA form, the CDR3 reads TGCGCCAGCACAGGGGCGCATGGCTACACCTTC. It codes for CASTGAHGYTF.

The chain is built from TRBV20-1 and TRBJ2-1, with 13 bases aligning to TRBD2. The V gene end was trimmed by 0 bases and the J gene end by 3 bases; junction bases not matched to a gene: 2. CDR3 length: 16 amino acids. Per the germline V gene, CDR1 is DFQATT and CDR2 is SNEGSKA (reference sequence). This chain's CDR3 is CSARDGTSGIYNEQFF. The CDR3 bases are TGCAGTGCTAGAGATGGGACTAGCGGGATCTACAATGAGCAGTTCTTC.

This clonotype was counted many times. The chain combines TRBV20-1 with TRBJ2-5; 9 nucleotides line up with TRBD1. CDR3 length equals 13 residues. Germline-derived CDR1 and CDR2 are DFQATT and SNEGSKA (reference sequence). J was trimmed by 5 bases and V by 5 bases; bases with no gene match: 6. CDR3 protein: CSAPDRGRETQYF. DNA of the CDR3: TGCAGTGCTCCGGACAGGGGACGGGAGACCCAGTACTTC.

The chain uses TRBV5-1 and TRBJ2-5; D is undetermined. V lost 4 bases to trimming and J lost 4 bases, with 14 bases between them. Germline V CDR1 and CDR2: SGHRS, YFSETQ. The CDR3 sequence is 14 residues long. The CDR3 is CASSSTGPIETQYF. CDR3 DNA sequence: TGCGCCAGCAGCAGTACCGGGCCTATAGAGACCCAGTACTTC.

This clonotype was detected many times. The chain is built from TRBV7-8 and TRBJ2-1; TRBD1 might be the D (5 bases). V was shortened by 3 bases and J by 10 bases, with 13 bases between the two germline ends. This CDR3 has 13 amino acids. Germline CDR1 is SGHVS and CDR2 is FQNEAQ. The CDR3 DNA is TGTGCCAGCAGCTTCCGCTGGACAAGGGAGCAGTTCTTC. Protein sequence: CASSFRWTREQFF.

This clonotype was counted at least ten times. This rearrangement joins TRBV18 to TRBJ1-2, with 7 bases lining up with TRBD1. The germline V gene has CDR1 KGHSH and CDR2 LQKENI. The CDR3 extends over 16 amino acids. After removal of 1 base from V and 2 bases from J, the junction contained 7 bases not matched to a gene. The CDR3: CASSPLDRPGNYGYTF. CDR3 bases: TGTGCCAGCTCACCACTGGACAGGCCAGGCAACTATGGCTACACCTTC.

In its sample, this clonotype was seen many times. CDR3: CSASNIRNTEAFF. The CDR3 nucleotides read TGCAGTGCTAGTAACATTAGGAACACTGAAGCTTTCTTT. The V and J genes are TRBV20-1 and TRBJ1-1; D is unresolved. Germline CDR1 reads DFQATT; CDR2 reads SNEGSKA (reference sequence). The CDR3 length is 13 residues. The V gene lost 3 bases and the J gene lost 1 base, with 9 bases spanning the gap.

This clonotype was seen repeatedly, ten times or more. This rearrangement joins TRBV9 to TRBJ2-3; perhaps TRBD1 as D (6 bases). V was clipped by 4 bases and J by 2 bases, with 11 bases between them. The CDR3 extends over 14 amino acids. The germline gives CDR1 SGDLS, CDR2 YYNGEE. CDR3 sequence: CASSIRQDTDTQYF. The CDR3 DNA reads TGTGCCAGCAGCATTCGACAGGACACAGATACGCAGTATTTT.

This clonotype was picked up many times. The genes are TRBV20-1 and TRBJ2-3; TRBD2 matches at 10 bases. V trimming: 6 bases; J trimming: 7 bases; junction bases outside the gene matches: 10. CDR3 length: 14 residues. Germline V lookup: CDR1 DFQATT, CDR2 SNEGSKA (reference sequence). CDR3: CSARRTSGLYTQYF. CDR3 nucleotide sequence: TGCAGTGCCAGAAGGACTAGCGGCCTTTATACGCAGTATTTT.

This clonotype was counted at least ten times. The V call is TRBV3-1, the J call TRBJ1-1; the D is unclear. The CDR3 loop spans 13 amino acids. Germline CDR1 and CDR2: LGHDT and YNNKEL (reference sequence). Trimming removed 1 base from V and 4 bases from J, with 7 bases in between. In DNA form, the CDR3 reads TGTGCCAGCAGCCAAGGCGGCCTCACTGAAGCTTTCTTT. Amino acid sequence: CASSQGGLTEAFF.

About this clonotype: A read error may account for a junction end that differs from germline. V and J are TRBV5-1 and TRBJ2-1; 10 nucleotides align to TRBD2. The CDR3 length is 14 residues. The V gene's germline CDR1 is SGHRS and CDR2 YFSETQ. Written as DNA, the CDR3 is TGCGTCAGCAGCCCAGCGGGAGGGTTAAATGAGCAGTTCTTC. Amino acid sequence: CVSSPAGGLNEQFF.

This clonotype was seen a few times. The CDR3 DNA is TGCGCCAGCAGCTTGGACGGCGGGGAGCTGTTTTTT. As protein: CASSLDGGELFF. The V and J genes are TRBV5-1 and TRBJ2-2; D not resolved. The V end was cut by 0 bases, the J end by 7 bases, with 4 bases between. CDR3 length: 12 amino acids. Germline assignment: CDR1 SGHRS and CDR2 YFSETQ.

This clonotype came up many times. The CDR3 spells CASSPFGGRGANYGYTF. For the CDR3, the DNA is TGTGCCAGCTCACCATTTGGCGGCAGGGGTGCGAACTATGGCTACACCTTC. The chain links TRBV18 to TRBJ1-2, with D tentatively TRBD1 (6 bases). V was shortened by 2 bases and J by 2 bases, with 18 bases between the two germline ends. The CDR3 length is 17 residues. Germline values: CDR1 KGHSH, CDR2 LQKENI. Based on the CDR3 plus reference TRBV18 and TRBJ1-2, the full variable domain is NAGVMQNPRHLVRRRGQEARLRCSPMKGHSHVYWYRQLPEEGLKFMVYLQKENIIDESGMPKERFSAEFPKEGPSILRIQQVVRGDSAAYFCASSPFGGRGANYGYTFGSGTRLTVV.

This clonotype was detected ten times or more. This chain joins TRBV3-1 and TRBJ1-5, with unresolved D. CDR1 and CDR2 (germline): LGHDT, YNNKEL (reference sequence). The V and J ends lost 2 bases and 9 bases respectively, with 14 bases between them. The CDR3 runs to 14 residues. The CDR3 here is CASSQRAGGGPQHF. The CDR3 region has the DNA TGTGCCAGCAGCCAACGGGCGGGCGGAGGGCCCCAGCATTTT.

About this clonotype itself: A junction boundary mismatches the germline segment, possibly from a read error. The V gene is TRBV18, the J gene TRBJ2-5; 7 bases align to TRBD1. The germline gives CDR1 KGHSH, CDR2 LQKENI. The CDR3 sequence is 17 residues long. The CDR3 is CASSPPNQGTAQETHYF. Written as DNA, the CDR3 is TGTGCCAGCTCACCACCCAATCAAGGGACAGCCCAAGAGACCCACTACTTC. The variable domain in full, with the rest retrieved from reference TRBV18 and TRBJ2-5, is NAGVMQNPRHLVRRRGQEARLRCSPMKGHSHVYWYRQLPEEGLKFMVYLQKENIIDESGMPKERFSAEFPKEGPSILRIQQVVRGDSAAYFCASSPPNQGTAQETHYFGPGTRLLVL.

The table lists this clonotype with many counts. The rearrangement uses TRBV2 and TRBJ2-7; the D is unclear. V was shortened by 7 bases and J by 6 bases, with 19 bases between the two germline ends. This CDR3 has 14 amino acids. CDR1 is SNHLY and CDR2 is FYNNEI in the germline V gene. In DNA form, the CDR3 reads TGTGCCAGCATTTCTTTAGTAGACGGTCTCGAGCAGTACTTC. This encodes CASISLVDGLEQYF.

In its sample, this clonotype was seen many times. The chain combines TRBV30 with TRBJ2-7, with 8 bases aligning to TRBD1. V gave up 3 bases and J gave up 4 bases; unmatched junction bases: 5. Germline V CDR1 and CDR2: GTSNPN, SVGIG (reference sequence). The CDR3 has 13 amino acids. CDR3 protein: CAWSNRGTYEQYF. Written as DNA, the CDR3 is TGTGCCTGGAGCAACAGGGGGACGTACGAGCAGTACTTC.

This clonotype has at least ten counts. This chain uses TRBV20-1 with TRBJ1-6; D is uncertain. Germline V CDR1 and CDR2: DFQATT, SNEGSKA (reference sequence). Trimming shortened V by 0 bases and J by 3 bases, and 15 bases separated the two germline ends. The CDR3 has 17 amino acids. DNA of the CDR3: TGCAGTGCTAGAGATTTGAGGCAGGATCACTATAATTCACCCCTCCACTTT. The encoded protein is CSARDLRQDHYNSPLHF.

This clonotype was seen ten or more times. The V call is TRBV3-1, the J call TRBJ2-2; the D gene is possibly TRBD1 (5 bases). V was cut by 4 bases and J by 1 base, with 13 bases left in between. Germline V gene lookup returns CDR1 LGHDT and CDR2 YNNKEL (reference sequence). The CDR3 has 16 amino acids. Written as DNA, the CDR3 is TGTGCCAGCAGCCCCTATCGGCAGGGGAACACCGGGGAGCTGTTTTTT. Encoded protein: CASSPYRQGNTGELFF.

This clonotype was seen ten or more times. The chain couples TRBV20-1 to TRBJ1-5; the match to TRBD1 covers 12 bases. Trimming at V came to 5 bases and at J to 6 bases, leaving 14 bases not matched to a gene. The CDR3 extends over 17 amino acids. The germline CDR1 and CDR2 sequences are DFQATT and SNEGSKA (reference sequence). CDR3: CSAFRDRGRRPSQPQHF. Written as DNA, the CDR3 is TGCAGTGCTTTCCGGGACAGGGGGCGCAGGCCTTCTCAGCCCCAGCATTTT.

This clonotype was counted many times. V usage is TRBV5-8 and J usage is TRBJ2-3; possibly TRBD1 for D (6 bases). This CDR3 contains 15 residues. The germline CDR1 and CDR2 sequences are SGHTS and YDEGEE. V lost 1 base and J 2 bases, leaving 11 bases between the germline ends. The CDR3 DNA sequence: TGTGCCAGCAGCTTGTGGGGACAACCCACAGATACGCAGTATTTT. This codes for CASSLWGQPTDTQYF.

This clonotype was observed at least ten times. J is TRBJ2-1 and V is TRBV30; 8 bases are a match to TRBD1. The V gene's germline CDR1 is GTSNPN and CDR2 SVGIG (reference sequence). The V segment lost 2 bases and the J segment 4 bases; nucleotides outside the gene matches: 7. The CDR3 covers 15 residues. CDR3 region: CAWSFLGTGYNEQFF. The DNA of the CDR3 is TGTGCCTGGAGTTTCCTCGGGACAGGATACAATGAGCAGTTCTTC. The full variable domain, in which reference TRBV30 and TRBJ2-1 provide the parts outside the CDR3, is SQTIHQWPATLVQPVGSPLSLECTVEGTSNPNLYWYRQAAGRGLQLLFYSVGIGQISSEVPQNLSASRPQDRQFILSSKKLLLSDSGFYLCAWSFLGTGYNEQFFGPGTRLTVL.

This clonotype was counted many times. This chain links TRBV28 with TRBJ1-2, with a tentative D call TRBD1 (6 bases). Trimming stripped 3 bases from V and 3 bases from J, with 14 bases between. Germline CDR1 and CDR2: MDHEN and SYDVKM. The CDR3 runs 15 residues. CDR3 sequence (DNA): TGTGCCAGCAGTTTCCCCCGGGGGCTCGACTATGGCTACACCTTC. Translation gives CASSFPRGLDYGYTF.

The sample holds many counts of this clonotype. The V gene is TRBV11-2, the J gene TRBJ2-7; D gene uncertain. This CDR3 has 12 residues. V was pared by 5 bases and J by 3 bases, with 8 bases between. Looked up from germline, CDR1 is SGHAT and CDR2 is FQNNGV. CDR3 protein: CASSAQDYEQYF. CDR3 nucleotides: TGTGCCAGCAGCGCCCAGGACTACGAGCAGTACTTC.

This clonotype was recorded many times. The chain recombines TRBV6-1 with TRBJ2-1; tentatively, D is TRBD2 (6 bases). The CDR3 has 18 amino acids. Deletions cut 4 bases from V and 5 bases from J, with 24 bases between. Germline CDR1 and CDR2: MNHNS and SASEGT. CDR3 DNA: TGTGCCAGCAGTGGAGGTAAATGGCGGGAACCGGTAAACAATGAGCAGTTCTTC. Protein sequence: CASSGGKWREPVNNEQFF.